The 28 T cell receptor beta chains below were found in one sample sequenced in a study of blood T cells in healthy people across ages (dated by TCRdb to 2015 to 2017). Library preparation employed 5' RACE. TCRdb lists the instrument as Illumina HiSeq 2500. The second PCR ran for about 6 to 12 cycles and used a J-beta primer mix along with a sample-barcoded 5' primer. The public sequencing data were trimmed at Q25 with fastp and processed into clonotypes with MiXCR by TCRdb, which kept only in-frame beta chains. Rows matching on CDR3 protein sequence are summarized as one entry with the most common DNA and genes. This sample is represented by 1.5 million to 2 million distinct CDR3 sequences; 40% to 55% of them were singletons. Around 2.1% of the sample lies in the top ten. Sequenced input: blood. The receptor set was obtained from a woman aged 40 to 50 in good health.

The gene calls are TRBV28 and TRBJ2-5; TRBD1 is a possible D gene (6 bases). With 6 bases removed from V and 5 bases from J, the gap between germline ends came to 13 bases. CDR1 is MDHEN, CDR2 SYDVKM, per germline. The CDR3 spans 13 residues. CDR3 sequence: CASRPPGVETQYF. As DNA, the CDR3 is TGTGCCAGCAGGCCCCCAGGGGTGGAGACCCAGTACTTC.

The J gene is TRBJ2-2, the V gene TRBV6-6; weak D call: TRBD1 (6 bases). The CDR3 is made up of 16 amino acids. The V gene lost 5 bases and the J gene lost 1 base, with 14 bases spanning the gap. CDR1 is MNHNY, CDR2 SVGAGI, per germline (reference sequence). For the CDR3, the DNA is TGTGCCAGCAGTCAGCGACAGGAGAAGAACACCGGGGAGCTGTTTTTT. This codes for CASSQRQEKNTGELFF.

J is TRBJ2-7 and V is TRBV20-1; D gene unclear. The CDR3 contains 13 residues. V was trimmed by 1 base and J by 2 bases, leaving 9 bases between them. Germline-derived CDR1 and CDR2 are DFQATT and SNEGSKA (reference sequence). The CDR3 DNA is TGCAGTGCTAGAGTTGCGGTAACCTACGAGCAGTACTTC. Translating it yields CSARVAVTYEQYF.

This clonotype is a singleton in its sample. The CDR3 nucleotides are TGTGCCAGCAGTTACTCGGCCGGGGGAAGTTATGGCTACACCTTC. It specifies CASSYSAGGSYGYTF. The V gene is TRBV6-5, the J gene TRBJ1-2; a weak D match, TRBD1 (5 bases). Germline V gene lookup returns CDR1 MNHEY and CDR2 SVGAGI. The CDR3 covers 15 residues. V was pared by 0 bases and J by 5 bases, with 13 bases between.

This clonotype has just a few counts. The rearrangement links TRBV21-1 to TRBJ2-5; the table names TRBD2, a call not compared with the DNA. TRBV21-1 represents a pseudogene. The CDR3 is 14 amino acids. This CDR3 is CASTYRGGQETQYF. The CDR3 coding sequence is TGTGCCAGCACCTACCGGGGGGGACAAGAGACCCAGTACTTC.

This clonotype was counted a few times. The chain couples TRBV3-1 to TRBJ2-7; D is unresolved. V was pared by 4 bases and J by 2 bases, with 12 bases between. Germline lookup yields CDR1 LGHDT and CDR2 YNNKEL (reference sequence). The CDR3 has 14 amino acids. The CDR3 protein is CASSPYAVTYEQYF. CDR3 bases: TGTGCCAGCAGCCCGTATGCGGTGACCTACGAGCAGTACTTC.

This clonotype was observed a handful of times. The chain has TRBV6-5 and TRBJ1-1; 8 bases agree with TRBD1. This CDR3 has 13 residues. Germline V gives CDR1 MNHEY, CDR2 SVGAGI. Trimming removed 3 bases from V and 8 bases from J; junction bases left unmatched: 5. The CDR3 DNA follows: TGTGCCAGCAGTTATTATGGACAGGGAGAAGCTTTCTTT. It is translated as CASSYYGQGEAFF.

This clonotype was recorded once. The chain recombines TRBV28 with TRBJ2-5, with D unresolved. The germline V gene has CDR1 MDHEN and CDR2 SYDVKM. V was pared by 2 bases and J by 0 bases, with 10 bases between. The CDR3 is made up of 15 amino acids. In DNA, the CDR3 is TGTGCCAGCAGTTTAGAAAATTGGTACCAAGAGACCCAGTACTTC. Its protein product is CASSLENWYQETQYF.

This clonotype came up a few times. V gene TRBV7-2 combines with J gene TRBJ2-2, with D unresolved. The CDR3 is 13 residues long. From germline, CDR1 is SGHTA and CDR2 FQGNSA. V was clipped by 1 base and J by 7 bases, with 7 bases between them. The CDR3 sequence: CASSLVVFGELFF. The CDR3 bases are TGTGCCAGCAGCTTAGTGGTGTTCGGGGAGCTGTTTTTT.

V gene TRBV6-5 combines with J gene TRBJ1-2; D gene uncertain. Germline lookup yields CDR1 MNHEY and CDR2 SVGAGI. V gave up 2 bases and J gave up 0 bases, with 10 bases separating them. This CDR3 has 15 amino acids. Here the CDR3 DNA reads TGTGCCAGCAGTTACCCGCAGGTTCCTAACTATGGCTACACCTTC. Protein product: CASSYPQVPNYGYTF.

The chain couples TRBV10-1 to TRBJ2-1; 9 nucleotides line up with TRBD1. This CDR3 comprises 12 residues. Per germline, CDR1 WNHNN and CDR2 SYGVQD (reference sequence). V lost 4 bases and J lost 15; bases outside the gene matches: 7. The CDR3 is CASSANTGGSFF. In nucleotides, the CDR3 is TGCGCCAGCAGTGCTAACACAGGGGGCTCGTTCTTC.

CDR3 bases: TGTGCCAGCAGTGCCCCGGGACACCACCCCATGAACACTGAAGCTTTCTTT. Protein sequence: CASSAPGHHPMNTEAFF. This rearrangement joins TRBV28 to TRBJ1-1; a possible D gene is TRBD1 (6 bases). V was clipped by 5 bases and J by 0 bases, with 19 bases between them. Germline CDR1 reads MDHEN; CDR2 reads SYDVKM. The CDR3 covers 17 residues.

This chain uses TRBV7-9 with TRBJ1-1, with TRBD1 matching 9 bases. CDR3 length: 14 amino acids. Germline-derived CDR1 and CDR2 are SEHNR and FQNEAQ (reference sequence). After removal of 6 bases from V and 5 bases from J, the junction contained 7 bases not matched to a gene. Here the CDR3 reads CASRAEQGATEAFF. In DNA, the CDR3 is TGTGCCAGCAGGGCGGAACAGGGGGCGACTGAAGCTTTCTTT. The complete variable domain, with remaining parts taken from reference TRBV7-9 and TRBJ1-1, reads DTGVSQNPRHKITKRGQNVTFRCDPISEHNRLYWYRQTLGQGPEFLTYFQNEAQLEKSRLLSDRFSAERPKGSFSTLEIQRTEQGDSAMYLCASRAEQGATEAFFGQGTRLTVV.

In its sample, this clonotype was seen a few times. The V call is TRBV27, the J call TRBJ2-4, with unresolved D. This CDR3 contains 14 residues. The V and J ends lost 4 bases and 0 bases respectively, with 7 bases between them. Germline values: CDR1 MNHEY, CDR2 SMNVEV (reference sequence). CDR3: CASSSPGAKNIQYF. The CDR3 DNA reads as TGTGCCAGCAGTTCTCCAGGAGCCAAAAACATTCAGTACTTC.

V is TRBV6-1 and J is TRBJ2-6, with D tentatively TRBD1 or TRBD2 (5 bases each). The CDR3 covers 14 residues. Deletions cut 6 bases from V and 4 bases from J, with 10 bases between. Germline CDR1 MNHNS, CDR2 SASEGT. The CDR3 region is CASRDGAGANVLTF. For the CDR3, the DNA is TGTGCCAGCAGGGACGGGGCCGGGGCCAACGTCCTGACTTTC.

The chain combines TRBV6-5 with TRBJ2-1, with TRBD2 matching 7 bases. The junction had 6 bases not matched to a gene; V was cut back by 7 bases and J by 6 bases. Per the germline V gene, CDR1 is MNHEY and CDR2 is SVGAGI. The CDR3 is 13 amino acids. CDR3 nucleotides: TGTGCCAGCAAGCCGGGAGGATTCAATGAGCAGTTCTTC. Protein product: CASKPGGFNEQFF.

This sequence joins TRBV5-6 and TRBJ1-2; D may be TRBD1 (5 bases). V dropped 4 bases and J dropped 6 bases, with 16 bases sitting between them. Germline V lookup: CDR1 SGHDT, CDR2 YYEEEE. CDR3 length: 14 amino acids. CDR3 protein: CASSGGEGYNGYTF. The CDR3 DNA reads as TGTGCCAGCAGCGGGGGAGAGGGGTATAATGGCTACACCTTC.

J is TRBJ2-6 and V is TRBV5-1; 7 bases align to TRBD1. V was pared by 0 bases and J by 0 bases, with 9 bases of the junction left unmatched. Germline values: CDR1 SGHRS, CDR2 YFSETQ. The CDR3 runs to 19 residues. CDR3 sequence reads: CASSLGTGSLSSGANVLTF. The CDR3 bases are TGCGCCAGCAGCTTGGGGACAGGCTCTTTATCCTCTGGGGCCAACGTCCTGACTTTC.

The V gene is TRBV20-1, the J gene TRBJ1-6; a weak D match, TRBD1 (5 bases). V dropped 5 bases and J dropped 6 bases, with 17 bases sitting between them. CDR1 is DFQATT and CDR2 is SNEGSKA in the germline V gene (reference sequence). The CDR3 length is 15 residues. The CDR3 protein is CSAWQGGTGNSPLHF. The CDR3 nucleotides read TGCAGTGCTTGGCAGGGAGGAACGGGTAATTCACCCCTCCACTTT.

The chain recombines TRBV25-1 with TRBJ2-7; possible D gene TRBD2, 6 bases. The end of the DNA fits TRBJ2-5 better, so the J call may be wrong. Germline CDR1 and CDR2: MGHDK and SYGVNS. The CDR3 extends over 16 amino acids. The CDR3 protein is CASGKGAAGGTKTQYF. The DNA of the CDR3 is TGTGCCAGCGGAAAAGGGGCCGCAGGAGGGACGAAGACCCAGTACTTC.

The rearrangement joins TRBV7-2 to TRBJ2-5; unclear D gene. Trimming took 3 bases from V and 2 from J, leaving 13 bases between them. Germline V gene lookup returns CDR1 SGHTA and CDR2 FQGNSA. The CDR3 loop spans 15 amino acids. CDR3 coding DNA: TGTGCCAGCAGCTTGCTATTGGGTGCGCAAGAGACCCAGTACTTC. This codes for CASSLLLGAQETQYF.

V gene TRBV29-1 combines with J gene TRBJ2-3, with D possibly being TRBD1 (6 bases). V shed 4 bases and J shed 7 bases, with 15 bases lying between them. Looked up from germline, CDR1 is SQVTM and CDR2 is ANQGSEA. The CDR3 is made up of 13 amino acids. This chain's CDR3 is CSVGRDMGNTQYF. The CDR3 nucleotides read TGCAGCGTTGGAAGGGACATGGGCAATACGCAGTATTTT.

Points on this clonotype: One end of the junction fails to match germline, which may point to a read error. This sequence joins TRBV6-1 and TRBJ2-4, with no clear D. Germline CDR1 is MNHNS and CDR2 is SASEGT. The CDR3 extends over 14 amino acids. For the CDR3, the DNA is TGTGCCAGCAGTGACTACGGAGCCAAAAACATTCGGTACTTC. It yields the protein CASSDYGAKNIRYF.

This clonotype has a handful of counts. This chain connects TRBV18 to TRBJ2-1; 7 bases agree with TRBD1. The CDR3 is made up of 15 amino acids. Germline V lookup: CDR1 KGHSH, CDR2 LQKENI. Unmatched junction bases numbered 3, after V lost 0 bases and J lost 4 bases. The CDR3 DNA follows: TGTGCCAGCTCACCACCGGGACAGCCTTACAATGAGCAGTTCTTC. As protein: CASSPPGQPYNEQFF. The complete variable domain, with remaining parts taken from reference TRBV18 and TRBJ2-1, reads NAGVMQNPRHLVRRRGQEARLRCSPMKGHSHVYWYRQLPEEGLKFMVYLQKENIIDESGMPKERFSAEFPKEGPSILRIQQVVRGDSAAYFCASSPPGQPYNEQFFGPGTRLTVL.

This chain uses TRBV6-2 or TRBV6-3 with TRBJ2-4; TRBD1 agrees at 7 bases. With V trimmed by 5 bases and J by 0 bases, 13 bases remained unmatched. Germline CDR1 reads MNHEY; CDR2 reads SVGEGT. The length of the CDR3 is 18 residues. CDR3 nucleotides: TGTGCCAGCAGTGAGAGACAGGGAATCGTACTAGCCAAAAACATTCAGTACTTC. Translating it yields CASSERQGIVLAKNIQYF.

This rearrangement joins TRBV10-2 to TRBJ2-7, with D tentatively TRBD1 or TRBD2 (5 bases each). This CDR3 is built from 14 residues. The germline V gene encodes CDR1 WSHSY and CDR2 SAAADI. V gave up 6 bases and J gave up 1 base, with 13 bases separating them. In DNA form, the CDR3 reads TGCGCCAGCAGGAGGGGTTGGGATTCCTACGAGCAGTACTTC. The encoded protein is CASRRGWDSYEQYF.

This clonotype was found a few times. This chain joins TRBV7-2 and TRBJ2-4, with 15 positions matching TRBD2. Germline loops: CDR1 SGHTA, CDR2 FQGNSA. The CDR3 consists of 19 residues. Trimming took 3 bases from V and 0 from J; bases not matched to a gene: 6. The CDR3 DNA reads TGTGCCAGCAGCTTGGGACTAGCGGGAGGTGCCTTAGCCAAAAACATTCAGTACTTC. Translating it yields CASSLGLAGGALAKNIQYF. Using reference TRBV7-2 and TRBJ2-4 for the parts outside the CDR3, the full variable domain is GAGVSQSPSNKVTEKGKDVELRCDPISGHTALYWYRQSLGQGLEFLIYFQGNSAPDKSGLPSDRFSAERTGGSVSTLTIQRTQQEDSAVYLCASSLGLAGGALAKNIQYFGAGTRLSVL.

This clonotype was picked up many times. The rearrangement uses TRBV12-3 or TRBV12-4 and TRBJ2-7; TRBD1 or TRBD2 may be the D gene (5 bases each). V lost 5 bases and J 2 bases, leaving 13 bases between the germline ends. The CDR3 has 14 residues. CDR3 DNA: TGTGCCAGCAGTCAGCGGCAGGGCCCCTACGAGCAGTACTTC. It is translated as CASSQRQGPYEQYF.